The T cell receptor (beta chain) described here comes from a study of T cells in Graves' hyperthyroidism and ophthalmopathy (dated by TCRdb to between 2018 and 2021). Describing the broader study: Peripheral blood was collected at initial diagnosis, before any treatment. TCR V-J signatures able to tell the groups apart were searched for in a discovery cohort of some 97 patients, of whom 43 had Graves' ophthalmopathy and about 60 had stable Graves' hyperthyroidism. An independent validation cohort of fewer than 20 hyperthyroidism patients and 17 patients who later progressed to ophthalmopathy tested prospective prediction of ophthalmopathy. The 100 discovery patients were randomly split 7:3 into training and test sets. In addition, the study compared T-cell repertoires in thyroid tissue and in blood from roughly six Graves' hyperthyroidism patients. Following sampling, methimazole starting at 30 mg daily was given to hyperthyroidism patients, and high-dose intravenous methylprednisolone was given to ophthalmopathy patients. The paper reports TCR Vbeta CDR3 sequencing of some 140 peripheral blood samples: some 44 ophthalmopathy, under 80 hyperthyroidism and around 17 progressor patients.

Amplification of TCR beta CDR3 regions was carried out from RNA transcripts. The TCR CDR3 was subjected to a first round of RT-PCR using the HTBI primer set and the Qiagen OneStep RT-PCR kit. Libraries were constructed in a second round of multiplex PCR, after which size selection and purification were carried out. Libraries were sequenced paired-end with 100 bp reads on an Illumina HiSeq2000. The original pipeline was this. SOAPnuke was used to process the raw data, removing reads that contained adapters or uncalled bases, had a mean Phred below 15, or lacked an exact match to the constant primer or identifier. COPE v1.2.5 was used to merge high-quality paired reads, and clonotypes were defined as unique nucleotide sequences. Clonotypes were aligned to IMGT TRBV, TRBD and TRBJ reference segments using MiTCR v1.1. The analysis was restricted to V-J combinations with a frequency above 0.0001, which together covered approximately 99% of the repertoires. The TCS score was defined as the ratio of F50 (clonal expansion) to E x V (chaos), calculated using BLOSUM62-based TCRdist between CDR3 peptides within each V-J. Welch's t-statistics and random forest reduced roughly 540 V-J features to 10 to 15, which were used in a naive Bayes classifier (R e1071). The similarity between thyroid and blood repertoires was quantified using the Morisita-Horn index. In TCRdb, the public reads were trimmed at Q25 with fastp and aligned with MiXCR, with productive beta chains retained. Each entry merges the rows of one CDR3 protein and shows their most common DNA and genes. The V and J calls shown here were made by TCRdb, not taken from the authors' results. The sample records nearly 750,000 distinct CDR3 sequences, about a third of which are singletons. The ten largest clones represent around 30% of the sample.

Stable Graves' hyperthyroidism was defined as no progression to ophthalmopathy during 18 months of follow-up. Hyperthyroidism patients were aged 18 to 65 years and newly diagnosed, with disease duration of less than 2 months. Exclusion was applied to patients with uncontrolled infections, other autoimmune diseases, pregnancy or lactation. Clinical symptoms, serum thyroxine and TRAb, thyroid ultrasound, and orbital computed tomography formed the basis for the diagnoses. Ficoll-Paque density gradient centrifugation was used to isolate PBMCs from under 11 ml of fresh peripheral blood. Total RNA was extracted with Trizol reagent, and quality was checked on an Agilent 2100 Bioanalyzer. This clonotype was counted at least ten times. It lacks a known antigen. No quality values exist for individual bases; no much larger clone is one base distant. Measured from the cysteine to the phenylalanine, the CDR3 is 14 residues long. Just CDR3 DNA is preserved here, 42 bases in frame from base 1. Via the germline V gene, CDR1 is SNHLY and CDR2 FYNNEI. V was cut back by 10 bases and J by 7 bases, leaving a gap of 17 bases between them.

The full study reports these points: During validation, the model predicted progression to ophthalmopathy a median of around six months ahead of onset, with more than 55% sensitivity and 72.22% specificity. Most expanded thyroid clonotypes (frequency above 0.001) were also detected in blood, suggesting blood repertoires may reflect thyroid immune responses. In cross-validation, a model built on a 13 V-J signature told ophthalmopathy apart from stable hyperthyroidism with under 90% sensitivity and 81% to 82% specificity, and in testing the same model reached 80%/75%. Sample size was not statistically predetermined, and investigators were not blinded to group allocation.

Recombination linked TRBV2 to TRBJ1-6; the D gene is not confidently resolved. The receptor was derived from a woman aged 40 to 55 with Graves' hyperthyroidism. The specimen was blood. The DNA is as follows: TGTGCCAACCACATAGGACCCCTAAATTCACCCCTCCACTTT. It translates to CANHIGPLNSPLHF.